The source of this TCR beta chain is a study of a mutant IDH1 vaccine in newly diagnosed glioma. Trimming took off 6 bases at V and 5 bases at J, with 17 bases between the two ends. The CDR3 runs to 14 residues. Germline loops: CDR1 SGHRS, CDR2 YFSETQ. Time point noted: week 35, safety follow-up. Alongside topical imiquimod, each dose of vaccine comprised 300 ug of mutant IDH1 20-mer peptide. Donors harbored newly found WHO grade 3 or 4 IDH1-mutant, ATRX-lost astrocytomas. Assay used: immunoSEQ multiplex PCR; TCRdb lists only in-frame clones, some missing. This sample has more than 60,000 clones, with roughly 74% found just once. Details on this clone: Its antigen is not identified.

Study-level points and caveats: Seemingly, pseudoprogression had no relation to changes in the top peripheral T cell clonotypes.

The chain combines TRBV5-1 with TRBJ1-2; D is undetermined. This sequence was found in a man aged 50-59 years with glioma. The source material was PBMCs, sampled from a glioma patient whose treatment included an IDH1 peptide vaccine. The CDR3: CASKNTEGPYGYTF. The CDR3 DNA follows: TGCGCCAGCAAAAATACAGAAGGGCCTTATGGCTACACCTTC. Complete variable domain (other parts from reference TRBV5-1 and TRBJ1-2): KAGVTQTPRYLIKTRGQQVTLSCSPISGHRSVSWYQQTPGQGLQFLFEYFSETQRNKGNFPGRFSGRQFSNSRSEMNVSTLELGDSALYLCASKNTEGPYGYTFGSGTRLTVV.